Detailed here is one TCR beta chain. Its antigen target is currently unknown. The input lacks base qualities; no much larger clone sits a single base away. Sample treatment or condition, as interpreted from the label and publication: some 20 received Ad26.COV2.S at low or high dose, single or two shots; about 5 received placebo; per-sample allocation not given. Repertoires of vaccine and placebo recipients were sequenced from samples collected on day 63 after the first injection. In Cohort 1b, 25 adults aged 18-55 years were enrolled at a single site in Boston, USA, between 29 July and 7 August 2020. As a vaccine, Ad26.COV2.S was a replication-incompetent adenovirus type 26 vector that expressed a prefusion-stabilized SARS-CoV-2 spike protein derived from the original Wuhan strain. The V end gives up 3 bases and the J end 2 bases, leaving 7 bases in the junction not matched to a gene. From the cysteine up to the phenylalanine, the CDR3 has a length of 16 residues. Just CDR3 DNA is preserved here, 48 bases in frame from base 1. The germline V gene encodes CDR1 KGHSH and CDR2 LQKENI.

The immunoSEQ Assay was the method used to sequence TCRbeta CDR3 regions. After extraction, genomic DNA underwent amplification by bias-controlled multiplex PCR, followed by high-throughput sequencing. Processing in the source paper ran as follows. To quantify the absolute abundance of every unique TCRbeta CDR3 region, sequences were collapsed and filtered. T cell fraction was estimated by normalization of TCRbeta template counts to usable DNA, with usable DNA being measured through amplification of reference genes present in all nucleated cells. Repertoire TCRs were annotated as SARS-CoV-2-specific when V gene, CDR3 amino acid sequence and J gene were exactly matched to a known reactive TCR set. The reference SARS-CoV-2 TCR set was derived from MIRA and filtered for enrichment in COVID-19-positive ImmuneCODE repertoires, a step that removed public or cross-reactive TCRs. Drawing on the MIRA antigens, annotated TCRs were analysed further at the level of specific ORF or position within ORF. Depth was the summed frequency of annotated unique rearrangements, while breadth was defined as annotated unique rearrangements over total unique productive rearrangements. Group comparisons of TCR breadth used two-sided Wilcoxon rank-sum tests. Drawn from immuneACCESS, this table holds only the in-frame rearrangements with V and J called that TCRdb kept. Clones are partly lost; checked studies trace under half to an unresolved V gene and leave the rest unexplained. V, J and clone size reflect that table, while D and trimming were determined from the DNA. Present in this sample are about 680,000 clones, around 89% of which were seen just once. The ten largest clones add up to about 1.5% of the sample.

The entry originates in a study of Ad26.COV2.S vaccination and SARS-CoV-2 variants listed by TCRdb under 2021. Background for the entire study: Vaccine-arm donors came from COV1001, a multicentre, randomized, double-blind, placebo-controlled phase I-IIa trial of Ad26.COV2.S in healthy adults. Ad26.COV2.S was given intramuscularly at 5x10^10 or 1x10^11 viral particles, as a single shot or as two shots 56 days apart. TCRbeta repertoire sequencing was used to assess the specificity and breadth of SARS-CoV-2-reactive T cell receptors after Ad26.COV2.S vaccination. A total of around 32 samples were included in the TCR-sequenced set, comprising around 19 Ad26.COV2.S vaccine recipients, 5 placebo recipients and 8 SARS-CoV-2 convalescent individuals. Participants in the trial were split at random into five groups of five each, receiving low-dose or high-dose Ad26.COV2.S once or twice, or else placebo on both occasions. Investigators remained blinded to trial group allocation during experiments and outcome assessment.

Summary of the overall study and its limitations: The study was not powered for comparison of responses between vaccine doses or regimens. Comparable non-spike TCR breadth was observed between vaccine and placebo recipients, consistent with only spike being contained in the vaccine. Compared with placebo recipients, Ad26.COV2.S recipients showed higher spike-specific TCR breadth (P = 0.0014). The authors noted that the TCR breadth and depth analyses may have underestimated total T cell responses. After vaccination, substantial breadth of spike-specific CD8+ and CD4+ T cell responses was reported.

The source is a person aged 18-60 years who received the Ad26.COV2.S COVID-19 vaccine or a placebo. The specimen was peripheral blood, collected in a trial of Ad26.COV2.S vaccine versus placebo. The chain is made from TRBV18 and TRBJ2-1, and TRBD2 aligns with 7 junction nucleotides. The nucleotides read TGTGCCAGCTCACCCTTTTCTAGCGGAGCCTACAATGAGCAGTTCTTC. Translated, it gives CASSPFSSGAYNEQFF.